This TCR beta chain was captured by sequencing in a study of T-cell memory formation after mild COVID-19. TCR alpha and TCR beta cDNA libraries with sample barcodes and UMIs came from 5'RACE using constant-segment primers. TCRdb ran MiXCR on the 5' RACE reads and lists one entry per CDR3 protein. The table includes some 65,000 distinct CDR3 sequences, over 15% detected once. Study-wide findings and caveats: In pre-infection memory, a portion of responding clones appeared, which suggested that cross-reactive memory joined. The study found contracting CD4+ clones mainly in CM and EM and contracting CD8+ clones in EMRA.

The CDR3 consists of 15 residues. With 3 bases clipped from V and 3 bases from J, the junction kept 4 bases outside the gene matches. Germline V gene lookup returns CDR1 DFQATT and CDR2 SNEGSKA (reference sequence). This clonotype has just a few counts. Its antigen is not identified. Sequencing input: PBMCs or a T cell subset sorted from them (not recorded which). This receptor was identified in an adult woman who had mild COVID-19 (a few samples of this study predate the infection). Cell type and time point are not known. This sequence joins TRBV20-1 and TRBJ2-1, with 11 bases matching TRBD2. In DNA, the CDR3 is TGCAGTGCTAGCCCTAGCGGGGGGAACTACAATGAGCAGTTCTTC. Residues: CSASPSGGNYNEQFF.